A single TCR beta chain is shown here with its context. In the authors' methods: The assay estimated nucleated cells by amplifying reference gene primers. The repertoire was sequenced with immunoSEQ multiplex PCR; TCRdb's copy has only in-frame clones and lacks some. That table furnishes V, J and clone size, whereas the DNA furnished D and trimming. The repertoire includes 300,000 or so clones, about 89% of them detected once, and around 2.2% sits in the top ten. Seattle patient enrollment occurred during active infection, with longitudinal follow-up thereafter. The data are from a study of blood T cell repertoires in COVID-19. Study as a whole: Material from acute and convalescent COVID-19 was sourced from the United States, Italy and Spain. T cells, B-cell-depleted T cells, or PBMCs provided the cDNA or gDNA that served as material.

V gave up 5 bases and J gave up 7 bases; unmatched junction bases: 4. The CDR3 has 13 residues. Germline CDR1 MNHEY, CDR2 SVGAGI. The chain combines TRBV6-5 with TRBJ1-3, with TRBD1 matching over 8 bases. Sequencing was carried out using peripheral blood. The clonotype comes from a woman between 25 and 40 years old with COVID-19, enrolled during active disease. The CDR3 protein is CASSMDRENTIYF. The DNA for the CDR3 is TGTGCCAGCAGTATGGACAGGGAGAACACCATATATTTT.